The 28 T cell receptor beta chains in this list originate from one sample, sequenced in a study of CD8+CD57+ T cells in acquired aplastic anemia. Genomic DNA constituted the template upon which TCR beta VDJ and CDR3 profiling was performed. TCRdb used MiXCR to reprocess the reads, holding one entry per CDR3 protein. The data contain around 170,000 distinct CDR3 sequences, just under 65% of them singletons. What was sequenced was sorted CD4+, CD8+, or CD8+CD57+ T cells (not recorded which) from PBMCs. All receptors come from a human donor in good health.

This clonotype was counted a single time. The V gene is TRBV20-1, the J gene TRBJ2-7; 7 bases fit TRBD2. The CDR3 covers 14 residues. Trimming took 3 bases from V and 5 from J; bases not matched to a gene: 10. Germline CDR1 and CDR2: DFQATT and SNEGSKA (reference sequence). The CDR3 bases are TGCAGTGCTAGTGCTAGCGGCCTAGCCCACGAGCAGTACTTC. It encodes CSASASGLAHEQYF.

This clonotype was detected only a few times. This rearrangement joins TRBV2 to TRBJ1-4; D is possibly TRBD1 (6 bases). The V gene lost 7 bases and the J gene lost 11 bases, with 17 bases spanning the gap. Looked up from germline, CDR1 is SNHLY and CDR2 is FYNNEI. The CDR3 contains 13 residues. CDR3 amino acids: CASIKEQGAKLFF. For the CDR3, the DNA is TGTGCCAGCATCAAGGAACAGGGTGCGAAACTGTTTTTT.

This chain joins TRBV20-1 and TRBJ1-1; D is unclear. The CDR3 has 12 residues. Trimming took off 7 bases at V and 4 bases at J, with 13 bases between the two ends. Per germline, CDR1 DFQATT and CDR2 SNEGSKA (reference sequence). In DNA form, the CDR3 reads TGCAGTGTATTCAGGATGGTCACTGAAGCTTTCTTT. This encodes CSVFRMVTEAFF.

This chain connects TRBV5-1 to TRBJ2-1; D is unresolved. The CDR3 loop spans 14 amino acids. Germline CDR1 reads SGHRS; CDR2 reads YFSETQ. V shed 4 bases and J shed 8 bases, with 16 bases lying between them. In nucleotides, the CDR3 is TGCGCCAGCAGCCCGTCGGGTGTTGGGGATGAGCAGTTCTTC. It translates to CASSPSGVGDEQFF.

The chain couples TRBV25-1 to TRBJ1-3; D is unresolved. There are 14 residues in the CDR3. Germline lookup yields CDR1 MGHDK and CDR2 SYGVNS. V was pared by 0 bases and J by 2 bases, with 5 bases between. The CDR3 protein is CASSEYRAGNTIYF. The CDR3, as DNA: TGTGCCAGCAGTGAATACCGCGCTGGAAACACCATATATTTT.

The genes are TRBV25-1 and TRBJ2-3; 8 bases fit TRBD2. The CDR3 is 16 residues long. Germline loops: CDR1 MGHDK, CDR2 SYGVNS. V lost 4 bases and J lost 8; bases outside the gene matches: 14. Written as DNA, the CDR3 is TGTGCCAGCAGTGCGGGACTAGTAGGGGCCCCAGGTACGCAGTATTTT. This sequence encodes CASSAGLVGAPGTQYF.

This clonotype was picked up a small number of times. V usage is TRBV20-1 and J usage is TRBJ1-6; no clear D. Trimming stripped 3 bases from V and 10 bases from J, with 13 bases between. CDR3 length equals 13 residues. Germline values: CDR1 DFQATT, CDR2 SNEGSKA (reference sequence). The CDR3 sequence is CSASPAVGSPLHF. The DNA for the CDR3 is TGCAGTGCTAGCCCTGCCGTGGGATCACCCCTCCACTTT.

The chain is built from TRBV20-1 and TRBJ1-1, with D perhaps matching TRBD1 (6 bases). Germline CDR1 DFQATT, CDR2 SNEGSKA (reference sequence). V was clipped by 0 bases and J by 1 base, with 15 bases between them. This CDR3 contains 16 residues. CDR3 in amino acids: CSARDLRGPANTEAFF. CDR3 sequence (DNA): TGCAGTGCTAGAGACCTCAGGGGCCCAGCGAACACTGAAGCTTTCTTT.

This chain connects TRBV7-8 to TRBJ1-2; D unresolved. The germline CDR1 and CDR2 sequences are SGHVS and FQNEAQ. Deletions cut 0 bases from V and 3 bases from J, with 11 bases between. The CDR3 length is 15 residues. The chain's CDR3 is CASSLAIDGDYGYTF. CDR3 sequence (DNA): TGTGCCAGCAGCTTAGCGATAGATGGTGACTATGGCTACACCTTC. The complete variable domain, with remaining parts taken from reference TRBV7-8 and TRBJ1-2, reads GAGVSQSPRYKVAKRGQDVALRCDPISGHVSLFWYQQALGQGPEFLTYFQNEAQLDKSGLPSDRFFAERPEGSVSTLKIQRTQQEDSAVYLCASSLAIDGDYGYTFGSGTRLTVV.

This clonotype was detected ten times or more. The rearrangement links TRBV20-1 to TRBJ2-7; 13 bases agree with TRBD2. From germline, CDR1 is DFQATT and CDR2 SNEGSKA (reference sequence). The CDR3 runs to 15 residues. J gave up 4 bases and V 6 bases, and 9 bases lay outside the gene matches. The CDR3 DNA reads TGCAGTGCACCGACCGGGACTAGCGGGATATACGAGCAGTACTTC. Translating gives CSAPTGTSGIYEQYF.

CDR3 DNA sequence: TGTGCCAGCAGCTTAGGGACGGTCGGGCACCTCCACTTT. It yields the protein CASSLGTVGHLHF. The J gene is TRBJ1-6, the V gene TRBV7-2; no clear D. V shed 1 base and J shed 15 bases, with 13 bases lying between them. CDR1 and CDR2 (germline): SGHTA, FQGNSA. The CDR3 length is 13 residues.

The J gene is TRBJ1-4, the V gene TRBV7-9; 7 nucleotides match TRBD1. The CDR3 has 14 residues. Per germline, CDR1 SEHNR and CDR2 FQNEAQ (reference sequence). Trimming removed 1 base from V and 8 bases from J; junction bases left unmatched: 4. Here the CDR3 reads CASSLVGGDEKLFF. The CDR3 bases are TGTGCCAGCAGCTTAGTAGGGGGCGACGAAAAACTGTTTTTT.

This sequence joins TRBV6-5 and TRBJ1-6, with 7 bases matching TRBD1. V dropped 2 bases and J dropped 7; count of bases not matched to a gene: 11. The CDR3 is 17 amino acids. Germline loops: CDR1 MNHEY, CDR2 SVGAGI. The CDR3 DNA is TGTGCCAGCAGTTACCTGCCGGGACAGATTAGCAATTCACCCCTCCACTTT. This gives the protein CASSYLPGQISNSPLHF.

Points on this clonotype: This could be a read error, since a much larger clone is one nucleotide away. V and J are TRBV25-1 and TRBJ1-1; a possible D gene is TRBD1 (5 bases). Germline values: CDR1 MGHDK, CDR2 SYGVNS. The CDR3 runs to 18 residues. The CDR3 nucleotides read TGCGCCAGCAGCCAAAGGTGTATTGTGGACATGGGACGGACTGAAGCTTTCTTT. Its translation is CASSQRCIVDMGRTEAFF.

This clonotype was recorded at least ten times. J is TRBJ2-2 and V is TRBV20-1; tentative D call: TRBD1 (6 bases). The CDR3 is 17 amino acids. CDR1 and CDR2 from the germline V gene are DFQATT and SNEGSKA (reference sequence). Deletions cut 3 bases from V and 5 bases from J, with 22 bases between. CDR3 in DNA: TGCAGTGCTAGGGCAGGGGATGGGGGAAGTCGGACCGGGGAGCTGTTTTTT. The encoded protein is CSARAGDGGSRTGELFF.

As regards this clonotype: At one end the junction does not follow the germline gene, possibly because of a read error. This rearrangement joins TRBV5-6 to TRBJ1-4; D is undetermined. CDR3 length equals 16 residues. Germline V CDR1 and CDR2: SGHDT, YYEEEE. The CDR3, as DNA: TGTGCCAGCGGCGGGAGGAGACCTGCAACTAATGAAAAGCTGTTTTTT. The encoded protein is CASGGRRPATNEKLFF.

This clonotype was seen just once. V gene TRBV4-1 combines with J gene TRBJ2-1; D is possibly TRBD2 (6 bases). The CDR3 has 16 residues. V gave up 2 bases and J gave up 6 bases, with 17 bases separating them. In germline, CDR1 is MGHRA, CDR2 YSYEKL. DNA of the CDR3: TGCGCCAGCAGCCAAAAACCGGGGCTAGCGCCCAATGAGCAGTTCTTC. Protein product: CASSQKPGLAPNEQFF.

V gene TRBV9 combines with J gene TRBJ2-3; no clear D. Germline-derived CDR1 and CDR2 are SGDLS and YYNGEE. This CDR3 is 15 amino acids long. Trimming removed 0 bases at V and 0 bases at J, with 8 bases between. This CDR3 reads CASSVDDSSTDTQYF. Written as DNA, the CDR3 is TGTGCCAGCAGCGTAGACGACTCCAGCACAGATACGCAGTATTTT. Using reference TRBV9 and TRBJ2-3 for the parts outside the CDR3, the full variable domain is DSGVTQTPKHLITATGQRVTLRCSPRSGDLSVYWYQQSLDQGLQFLIQYYNGEERAKGNILERFSAQQFPDLHSELNLSSLELGDSALYFCASSVDDSSTDTQYFGPGTRLTVL.

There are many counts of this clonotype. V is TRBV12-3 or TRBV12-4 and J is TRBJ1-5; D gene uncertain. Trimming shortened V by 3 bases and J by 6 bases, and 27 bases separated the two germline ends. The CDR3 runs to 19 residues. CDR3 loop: CASSFFRDISLSGIQPQHF. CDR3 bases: TGTGCCAGCAGTTTCTTCCGAGACATAAGCTTAAGCGGGATTCAGCCCCAGCATTTT.

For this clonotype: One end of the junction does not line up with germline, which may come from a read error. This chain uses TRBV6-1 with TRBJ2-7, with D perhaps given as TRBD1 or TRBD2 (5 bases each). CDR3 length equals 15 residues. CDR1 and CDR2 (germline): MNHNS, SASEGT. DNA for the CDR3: TGTGCCAGCAGGGGGGTTTTGGCGGGTGCCTACGAGCAGCACTTC. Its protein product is CASRGVLAGAYEQHF.

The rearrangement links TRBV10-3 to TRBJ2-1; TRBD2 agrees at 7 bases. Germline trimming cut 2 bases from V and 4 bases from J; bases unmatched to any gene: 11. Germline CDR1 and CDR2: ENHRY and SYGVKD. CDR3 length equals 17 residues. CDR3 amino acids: CAISEMIAGVRYNEQFF. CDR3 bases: TGTGCCATCAGTGAGATGATTGCGGGAGTCCGTTACAATGAGCAGTTCTTC.

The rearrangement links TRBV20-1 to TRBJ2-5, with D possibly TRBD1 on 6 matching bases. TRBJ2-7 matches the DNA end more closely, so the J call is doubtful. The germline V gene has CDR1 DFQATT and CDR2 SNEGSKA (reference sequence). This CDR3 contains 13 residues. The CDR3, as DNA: TGCAGTGCTAGAGTTTTCAGGGGCCACGAGCAGTACTTC. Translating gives CSARVFRGHEQYF.

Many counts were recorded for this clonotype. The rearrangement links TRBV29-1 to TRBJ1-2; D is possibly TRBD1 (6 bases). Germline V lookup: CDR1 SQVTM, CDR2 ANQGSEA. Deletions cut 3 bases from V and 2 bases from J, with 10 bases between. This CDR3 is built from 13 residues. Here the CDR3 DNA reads TGCAGCGTTGATTGGGGGCTGAACTATGGCTACACCTTC. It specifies CSVDWGLNYGYTF.

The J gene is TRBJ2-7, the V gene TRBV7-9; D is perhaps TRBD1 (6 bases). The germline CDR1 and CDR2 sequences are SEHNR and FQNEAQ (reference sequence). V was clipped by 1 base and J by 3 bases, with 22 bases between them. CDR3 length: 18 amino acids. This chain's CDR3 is CASSLEPVGRGAFYEQYF. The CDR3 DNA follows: TGTGCCAGCAGCTTAGAACCCGTGGGCAGGGGAGCCTTCTACGAGCAGTACTTC.

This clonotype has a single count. The CDR3 DNA sequence: TGTGCCAGCAGAATCAATGGAGATAGTGAGCAGTTCTTC. It translates to CASRINGDSEQFF. The V call is TRBV12-3 or TRBV12-4, the J call TRBJ2-1; no clear D gene. V lost 6 bases, J lost 9 bases, and 15 bases lay in between. This CDR3 comprises 13 residues.

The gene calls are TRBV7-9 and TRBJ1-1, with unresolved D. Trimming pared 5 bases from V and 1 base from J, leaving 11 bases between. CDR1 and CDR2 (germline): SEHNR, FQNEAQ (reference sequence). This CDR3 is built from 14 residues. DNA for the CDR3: TGTGCCAGCAGCAAGGCGGGAAGGAACACTGAAGCTTTCTTT. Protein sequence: CASSKAGRNTEAFF.

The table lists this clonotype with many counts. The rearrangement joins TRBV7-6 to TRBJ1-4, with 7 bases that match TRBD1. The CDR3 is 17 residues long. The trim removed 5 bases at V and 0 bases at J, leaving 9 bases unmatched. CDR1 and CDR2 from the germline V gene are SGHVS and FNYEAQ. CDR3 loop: CASSLSPRGATNEKLFF. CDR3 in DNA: TGTGCCAGCAGCCTCTCCCCCAGGGGGGCAACTAATGAAAAACTGTTTTTT.

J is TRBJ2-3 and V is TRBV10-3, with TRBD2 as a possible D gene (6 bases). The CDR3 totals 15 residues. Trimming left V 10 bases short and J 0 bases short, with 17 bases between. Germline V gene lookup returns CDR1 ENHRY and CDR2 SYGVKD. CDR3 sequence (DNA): TGTGCCAGCAGCAGATCCGGGAGCAGCACAGATACGCAGTATTTT. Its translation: CASSRSGSSTDTQYF.